The 16 T cell receptor beta chains in this list originate from one sample, sequenced in a study of T-cell memory formation after mild COVID-19 (dated by TCRdb to the early 2020s). Receptor libraries were prepared by 5' RACE. Data came from an Illumina NovaSeq 6000. TCRdb handled the public reads itself, with Q25 trimming in fastp and clone calling in MiXCR, and kept productive beta chains. Each entry merges the rows of one CDR3 protein and shows their most common DNA and genes. A total of 250,000 to 300,000 distinct CDR3 sequences appear in this sample, 15% to 20% of them only once. The ten largest clones add up to more than 20% of the sample. Sequencing was performed on PBMCs or a T cell subset sorted from them (not recorded which). These receptors came from a man aged 18 to 30 who had mild COVID-19 (a few samples of this study predate the infection). The sample titles of this study are shuffled in the database, so cell type and time point are left out; the donor was told from shared clones.

The chain carries TRBV5-5 and TRBJ2-7; TRBD2 matches at 7 bases. V dropped 6 bases and J dropped 0; count of bases not matched to a gene: 12. The CDR3 has 16 amino acids. Per the germline V gene, CDR1 is SGHKS and CDR2 is YYEKEE (reference sequence). CDR3 nucleotide sequence: TGTGCCAGCACCAACACCGGGGAGGGAAGCTCCTACGAGCAGTACGTC. Amino acid sequence: CASTNTGEGSSYEQYV.

This clonotype was seen repeatedly, ten times or more. The V call is TRBV5-1, the J call TRBJ1-1; 8 bases line up with TRBD1. CDR3 size: 14 residues. The ends lost 0 bases at V and 11 bases at J; junction bases unmatched: 9. Germline V gene data show CDR1 as SGHRS and CDR2 as YFSETQ. CDR3 sequence: CASSLDRTGRYAFF. DNA of the CDR3: TGCGCCAGCAGCTTGGACCGGACAGGGCGGTACGCTTTCTTT.

CDR3 sequence: CASSAGQGEETQYF. The CDR3 DNA sequence: TGTGCCAGCAGCGCCGGACAGGGCGAAGAGACCCAGTACTTC. V and J are TRBV9 and TRBJ2-5, with 8 bases matching TRBD1. In germline, CDR1 is SGDLS, CDR2 YYNGEE. The CDR3 is made up of 14 amino acids. V was clipped by 3 bases and J by 3 bases; unmatched bases: 4.

V gene TRBV6-5 combines with J gene TRBJ2-7; D remains unclear. The CDR3 has 12 residues. The V gene's germline CDR1 is MNHEY and CDR2 SVGAGI. Deletions cut 8 bases from V and 6 bases from J, with 14 bases between. The CDR3 sequence is CASRDRFGEQYF. The CDR3 nucleotides read TGTGCCAGCCGAGACCGCTTTGGCGAGCAGTACTTC.

This clonotype was seen a handful of times. The chain employs TRBV5-1 and TRBJ2-7; 7 bases are a match to TRBD1. Germline assignment: CDR1 SGHRS and CDR2 YFSETQ. With 2 bases clipped from V and 1 base from J, the junction kept 15 bases outside the gene matches. There are 18 residues in the CDR3. This CDR3 reads CASSLRTGGQSSSYEQYF. In DNA, the CDR3 is TGCGCCAGCAGCTTAAGAACTGGGGGACAGTCTTCTTCCTACGAGCAGTACTTC.

The chain employs TRBV2 and TRBJ1-1, with D hard to call. The CDR3 runs to 11 residues. Trimming removed 7 bases from V and 3 bases from J, with 6 bases in between. Germline V CDR1 and CDR2: SNHLY, FYNNEI. CDR3 DNA: TGTGCCAGCAACAAGGACACTGAAGCTTTCTTT. The encoded protein is CASNKDTEAFF.

This rearrangement joins TRBV7-2 to TRBJ2-7, with D perhaps TRBD2 (5 bases). V gave up 0 bases and J gave up 6 bases, with 18 bases separating them. This CDR3 is built from 16 residues. CDR1 is SGHTA and CDR2 is FQGNSA in the germline V gene. DNA of the CDR3: TGTGCCAGCAGCTTAGCGTTCGAGGGTACTCTCTCCGAGCAGTACTTC. It is translated as CASSLAFEGTLSEQYF.

J is TRBJ2-7 and V is TRBV4-1, with TRBD1 matching 9 bases. This CDR3 contains 16 residues. With V trimmed by 1 base and J by 2 bases, 6 bases remained unmatched. Germline CDR1 and CDR2: MGHRA and YSYEKL. The CDR3, as DNA: TGCGCCAGCAGCCAAGCTGGGACAGGGAAGGCCTACGAGCAGTACTTC. Its protein product is CASSQAGTGKAYEQYF.

CDR3 protein: CASRLGPGTLVFV. CDR3 nucleotide sequence: TGTGCAAGTCGCTTAGGCCCCGGGACTCTCGTGTTTGTC. The chain couples TRBV12-2 to TRBJ2-7; the table gives TRBD2 as D, unverified against the DNA. TRBV12-2 constitutes a pseudogene. The CDR3 totals 13 residues.

This clonotype was found a few times. The chain combines TRBV15 with TRBJ1-5, with a tentative D call TRBD1 (6 bases). Per the germline V gene, CDR1 is LNHNV and CDR2 is YYDKDF (reference sequence). The CDR3 length is 13 residues. Trimming cost V 4 bases and J 7 bases, with 11 bases left between them. CDR3 DNA: TGTGCCACCAGCACAGGGGTTGGCCAGCCCCAGCATTTT. This codes for CATSTGVGQPQHF.

J is TRBJ2-2 and V is TRBV27; a weak D match, TRBD2 (6 bases). Trimming pared 7 bases from V and 2 bases from J, leaving 8 bases between. CDR1 and CDR2 (germline): MNHEY, SMNVEV (reference sequence). This CDR3 contains 13 residues. CDR3 DNA sequence: TGTGCCAGCACGGGGGTCAACACCGGGGAGCTGTTTTTT. Translation: CASTGVNTGELFF.

This clonotype came up a few times. The CDR3 bases are TGTGCCAGCAGCCGACAGGGGTCGAGTGAAAAACTGTTTTTT. Translated: CASSRQGSSEKLFF. The chain combines TRBV7-9 with TRBJ1-4, with 8 bases matching TRBD1. Germline loops: CDR1 SEHNR, CDR2 FQNEAQ (reference sequence). V shed 5 bases, J shed 7 bases, and the junction held 6 bases outside the gene matches. This CDR3 has 14 residues. Together with reference TRBV7-9 and TRBJ1-4, the CDR3 gives the full variable domain: DTGVSQNPRHKITKRGQNVTFRCDPISEHNRLYWYRQTLGQGPEFLTYFQNEAQLEKSRLLSDRFSAERPKGSFSTLEIQRTEQGDSAMYLCASSRQGSSEKLFFGSGTQLSVL.

This chain uses TRBV7-6 with TRBJ2-7; 7 bases align to TRBD2. This CDR3 is 14 amino acids long. Germline V gene data show CDR1 as SGHVS and CDR2 as FNYEAQ. The junction had 12 bases not matched to a gene; V was cut back by 6 bases and J by 7 bases. CDR3 sequence: CASRGGDRSKEQYF. The CDR3 DNA follows: TGTGCCAGCAGGGGGGGGGACCGAAGTAAAGAGCAGTACTTC.

This clonotype appeared a few times. V is TRBV5-1 and J is TRBJ1-1, with TRBD1 matching 7 bases. CDR1 is SGHRS, CDR2 YFSETQ, per germline. Germline trimming cut 5 bases from V and 1 base from J; bases unmatched to any gene: 5. The CDR3 extends over 14 amino acids. The CDR3 sequence: CASSRTGSNTEAFF. DNA of the CDR3: TGCGCCAGCAGTAGGACAGGATCGAACACTGAAGCTTTCTTT.

This clonotype was picked up a small number of times. The rearrangement links TRBV19 to TRBJ2-1; D not resolved. Germline lookup yields CDR1 LNHDA and CDR2 SQIVND (reference sequence). The CDR3 is 14 amino acids. The V end was cut by 4 bases, the J end by 0 bases, with 7 bases between. Here the CDR3 reads CASSSRSSYNEQFF. CDR3 bases: TGTGCCAGTAGTAGCCGGAGCTCCTACAATGAGCAGTTCTTC.

A single count supports this clonotype. The V gene is TRBV11-3, the J gene TRBJ2-1; the match to TRBD2 covers 8 bases. Germline loops: CDR1 SGHNT, CDR2 YENEEA. Germline trimming cut 3 bases from V and 0 bases from J; bases unmatched to any gene: 4. The CDR3 is 16 amino acids. CDR3 loop: CASSLRGVSSYNEQFF. The CDR3 DNA is TGTGCCAGCAGCTTGCGGGGGGTAAGCTCCTACAATGAGCAGTTCTTC. Drawing the rest from reference TRBV11-3 and TRBJ2-1, the complete variable domain is EAGVVQSPRYKIIEKKQPVAFWCNPISGHNTLYWYLQNLGQGPELLIRYENEEAVDDSQLPKDRFSAERLKGVDSTLKIQPAELGDSAVYLCASSLRGVSSYNEQFFGPGTRLTVL.